Presented here are 29 T cell receptor beta chains from one specimen sequenced in a study of post-analysis software for immune sequencing data. No antigen is known for these receptors. Libraries were made from TCR beta cDNA, and they carried unique molecular identifiers. TCRdb reprocessed the PCR reads via MiXCR and lists one record per CDR3 protein. The sample contains about 540,000 distinct CDR3 sequences, around 36% of which appear only once. Findings of the study overall: The five TRBV segments detected at higher frequency in patients than in controls included TRBV5-6, TRBV5-1 and TRBV20-1.

Sequenced sample: blood. Every receptor here comes from a girl younger than 18 with multiple sclerosis.

This clonotype has only one observation. One end of the junction fails to match germline, which may point to a read error. This chain connects TRBV7-9 to TRBJ2-1, with 7 bases fitting TRBD2. Germline values: CDR1 SEHNR, CDR2 FQNEAQ (reference sequence). CDR3 length: 14 residues. The DNA for the CDR3 is TGTGCCAGCAGCGTAGCCGGGTCTAGCGGTGAGCAGTTCTTC. This gives the protein CASSVAGSSGEQFF.

About this clonotype itself: An end of the junction does not agree with germline; a read error may underlie this. The J gene is TRBJ2-4, the V gene TRBV14; D remains ambiguous. The J call is in doubt because the DNA end fits TRBJ2-5 better. The CDR3 consists of 12 residues. Germline V gene lookup returns CDR1 SGHDN and CDR2 FVKESK. This chain's CDR3 is CAGSPNFGTQYF. CDR3 nucleotides: TGTGCCGGCAGCCCAAATTTTGGGACCCAGTACTTC.

V usage is TRBV12-3 or TRBV12-4 and J usage is TRBJ1-1, with D unresolved. The CDR3 sequence is 17 residues long. Between the trimmed V and J ends, which lost 2 bases and 3 bases, there was a span of 19 bases. The CDR3 coding sequence is TGTGCCAGCAGTTTATCAGGTGCAAATTCGGGCGACACTGAAGCTTTCTTT. It translates to CASSLSGANSGDTEAFF.

In its sample, this clonotype was seen once. This chain joins TRBV7-9 and TRBJ1-6, with no clear D. Trimming took 5 bases from V and 6 from J, leaving 14 bases between them. Germline CDR1 reads SEHNR; CDR2 reads FQNEAQ (reference sequence). The CDR3 is 15 amino acids. For the CDR3, the DNA is TGTGCCAGCAGCGCCCGGGTTATTGGTAATTCACCCCTCCACTTT. Translating it yields CASSARVIGNSPLHF.

This clonotype was seen more than once but under ten times. The chain couples TRBV7-9 to TRBJ2-6, with no clear D. CDR1 is SEHNR and CDR2 is FQNEAQ in the germline V gene (reference sequence). This CDR3 has 17 residues. Trimming stripped 2 bases from V and 1 base from J, with 12 bases between. CDR3 nucleotides: TGTGCCAGCAGCTTACGCGGCCCGATATCTGGGGCCAACGTCCTGACTTTC. Translation gives CASSLRGPISGANVLTF.

Concerning this clonotype: One end of the junction fails to match germline, which may point to a read error. The chain couples TRBV4-1 to TRBJ1-6, with D possibly matching TRBD1 (6 bases). This CDR3 comprises 15 residues. Germline assignment: CDR1 MGHRA and CDR2 YSYEKL. DNA for the CDR3: TGCGCCAGCAGCTATAGGGGGGCTTCTGATTCACCCCTCCATTTT. As protein: CASSYRGASDSPLHF.

The CDR3 region has the DNA TGCAGTGCTATCCGACGGGACACTGAAGCTTTCTTT. Protein: CSAIRRDTEAFF. The V gene is TRBV20-1, the J gene TRBJ1-1, with D uncertain. Trimming took off 4 bases at V and 3 bases at J, with 9 bases between the two ends. The CDR3 is 12 amino acids. Germline V gene data show CDR1 as DFQATT and CDR2 as SNEGSKA (reference sequence).

The CDR3 region has the DNA TGCGCCAGCAGCTTGGTTGCCGGCCTAACCCAAGAGACCCAGTACTTC. Its translation is CASSLVAGLTQETQYF. This chain joins TRBV5-1 and TRBJ2-5; D is unclear. This CDR3 contains 16 residues. V lost 0 bases to trimming and J lost 1 base, with 13 bases between them. The germline V gene encodes CDR1 SGHRS and CDR2 YFSETQ.

As concerns this clonotype: A much larger clone is a single base away; this may be a read error. V is TRBV7-2 and J is TRBJ2-7; D gene unclear. CDR3 length: 17 residues. The germline V gene encodes CDR1 SGHTA and CDR2 FQGNSA. The CDR3 region is CASRLEDLTPLGYEQYF. The CDR3 bases are TGTGCCAGCAGATTAGAGGACCTAACCCCACTGGGGTACGAGCAGTACTTC.

This clonotype appeared a few times. The rearrangement uses TRBV29-1 and TRBJ1-2; D is undetermined. V lost 3 bases and J lost 5, with 19 bases in between. The CDR3 loop spans 15 amino acids. CDR1 SQVTM and CDR2 ANQGSEA come from the germline V gene. The CDR3 sequence: CSVDLGLAQPYGYTF. The CDR3 DNA reads TGCAGCGTTGACCTCGGACTGGCTCAACCTTATGGCTACACCTTC.

The genes are TRBV20-1 and TRBJ2-1; unclear D gene. Germline CDR1 reads DFQATT; CDR2 reads SNEGSKA (reference sequence). The CDR3 contains 12 residues. V dropped 3 bases and J dropped 8 bases, with 11 bases sitting between them. The CDR3 spells CSARRFSHEQFF. The CDR3, as DNA: TGCAGTGCTAGGCGATTTAGCCATGAGCAGTTCTTC.

This chain joins TRBV5-1 and TRBJ2-1; 9 bases fit TRBD2. The CDR3 contains 19 residues. With 2 bases clipped from V and 7 bases from J, the junction kept 19 bases outside the gene matches. Germline-derived CDR1 and CDR2 are SGHRS and YFSETQ. The CDR3 spells CASSLSGHRLSGGRNEQFF. In nucleotides, the CDR3 is TGCGCCAGCAGCTTATCGGGACATCGATTAAGCGGGGGGAGAAATGAGCAGTTCTTC.

This clonotype was observed a handful of times. This chain links TRBV4-1 with TRBJ1-1; a weak D match, TRBD1 (6 bases). Trimming stripped 1 base from V and 0 bases from J, with 9 bases between. Germline values: CDR1 MGHRA, CDR2 YSYEKL. The CDR3 extends over 15 amino acids. CDR3 DNA: TGCGCCAGCAGCCAAGGGACAGACATGAACACTGAAGCTTTCTTT. Residues: CASSQGTDMNTEAFF.

This clonotype was detected only once. The CDR3 spells CAITQWDNEQFF. The CDR3 bases are TGTGCCATCACCCAATGGGACAATGAGCAGTTCTTC. This chain connects TRBV12-3 or TRBV12-4 to TRBJ2-1; D call uncertain. V dropped 10 bases and J dropped 5 bases, with 12 bases sitting between them. The CDR3 sequence is 12 residues long.

This clonotype was observed once. No conserved phenylalanine or tryptophan is present at the end of the CDR3, so a read error is the likely explanation. The V call is TRBV7-6, the J call TRBJ2-1; unclear D gene. The germline V and J ends were trimmed by 3 bases and 3 bases, with 9 bases remaining between them. Germline V lookup: CDR1 SGHVS, CDR2 FNYEAQ. The CDR3 loop spans 14 amino acids. CDR3 residues: CASSFAVDYNEQFC. CDR3 DNA: TGTGCCAGCAGCTTTGCAGTAGACTACAATGAGCAGTTCTGC.

The V call is TRBV7-9, the J call TRBJ1-6; D is ambiguous. V lost 3 bases, J lost 10 bases, and 7 bases lay in between. The CDR3 has 12 residues. Per the germline V gene, CDR1 is SEHNR and CDR2 is FQNEAQ (reference sequence). The CDR3 reads CASSFEVSPLHF. In DNA form, the CDR3 reads TGTGCCAGCAGCTTTGAAGTCTCACCCCTCCACTTT.

The V and J genes are TRBV7-3 and TRBJ2-5; no clear D gene. This CDR3 has 14 residues. V shed 0 bases and J shed 5 bases, with 10 bases lying between them. Germline assignment: CDR1 SGHTA and CDR2 FQGTGA. The CDR3 coding sequence is TGTGCCAGCAGCTTAACGTTGCTATCGGAGACCCAGTACTTC. The encoded protein is CASSLTLLSETQYF.

In its sample, this clonotype was seen a few times. This chain connects TRBV4-1 to TRBJ2-3; maybe TRBD2 (6 bases). V was cut by 4 bases and J by 6 bases, with 17 bases left in between. Germline CDR1 MGHRA, CDR2 YSYEKL. This CDR3 region has 15 residues. Here the CDR3 DNA reads TGCGCCAGCAGCCCCCGGGACGGGAGCGAGGATACGCAGTATTTT. This codes for CASSPRDGSEDTQYF.

V is TRBV6-6 and J is TRBJ2-1, with TRBD2 identical over 8 bases. V lost 6 bases and J lost 12; bases outside the gene matches: 10. This CDR3 region has 13 residues. Germline-derived CDR1 and CDR2 are MNHNY and SVGAGI (reference sequence). CDR3 coding DNA: TGTGCCAGCAGACAACTAGCGGCCGGCTGGCAGTTCTTC. Its protein is CASRQLAAGWQFF.

This clonotype has at least ten counts. The chain recombines TRBV20-1 with TRBJ1-6, with a weak D call TRBD1 (5 bases). V dropped 3 bases and J dropped 0 bases, with 12 bases sitting between them. The CDR3 loop spans 16 amino acids. Germline-derived CDR1 and CDR2 are DFQATT and SNEGSKA (reference sequence). CDR3 residues: CSARIPGTSYNSPLHF. In DNA, the CDR3 is TGCAGTGCTAGGATCCCAGGGACCTCCTATAATTCACCCCTCCACTTT.

The count of this clonotype is one. The V call is TRBV7-9, the J call TRBJ2-5; no clear D. V gave up 1 base and J gave up 5 bases, with 11 bases separating them. The CDR3 has 14 amino acids. Germline V CDR1 and CDR2: SEHNR, FQNEAQ (reference sequence). CDR3 coding DNA: TGTGCCAGCAGCTTAGAAGGGTGGCGGGAGACCCAGTACTTC. The encoded protein is CASSLEGWRETQYF.

The chain uses TRBV12-3 or TRBV12-4 and TRBJ2-5; 12 bases map to TRBD2. J lost 5 bases, V lost 5 bases, and 6 bases had no gene match. The CDR3 covers 15 residues. The CDR3 DNA reads as TGTGCCAGCAGTGCCCTAGCGGGGGGGCAGGAGACCCAGTACTTC. Residues: CASSALAGGQETQYF.

The chain links TRBV11-2 to TRBJ2-5; 8 bases align to TRBD2. V shed 0 bases and J 4 bases; nucleotides not matched to a gene: 4. Germline-derived CDR1 and CDR2 are SGHAT and FQNNGV. CDR3 length: 15 amino acids. The CDR3 here is CASSLDSGEGETQYF. For the CDR3, the DNA is TGTGCCAGCAGCTTAGATAGCGGGGAGGGAGAGACCCAGTACTTC.

This clonotype showed up just a few times. The chain combines TRBV4-1 with TRBJ1-1; unclear D gene. CDR1 and CDR2 from the germline V gene are MGHRA and YSYEKL. The CDR3 is 14 amino acids. V dropped 4 bases and J dropped 6 bases, with 15 bases sitting between them. CDR3 residues: CASSLRAGSAEAFF. CDR3 nucleotides: TGCGCCAGCAGCCTCCGTGCGGGGTCGGCTGAAGCTTTCTTT.

This sequence joins TRBV28 and TRBJ2-3; 14 positions match TRBD2. The CDR3 length is 16 residues. Trimming took 4 bases from V and 5 from J; bases not matched to a gene: 5. The germline V gene has CDR1 MDHEN and CDR2 SYDVKM. Written as DNA, the CDR3 is TGTGCCAGCAGTTCAAGGACTAGCGGGGGGTTAGATACGCAGTATTTT. This encodes CASSSRTSGGLDTQYF.

This sequence joins TRBV28 and TRBJ1-1, with D tentatively TRBD1 (5 bases). The CDR3 is 13 residues long. Germline assignment: CDR1 MDHEN and CDR2 SYDVKM. Trimming cost V 5 bases and J 3 bases, with 10 bases left between them. This CDR3 is CASSIGTDTEAFF. The CDR3 DNA follows: TGTGCCAGCAGTATCGGGACGGACACTGAAGCTTTCTTT.

CDR3 amino acids: CTCLQPGTTSYNEQFF. CDR3 sequence (DNA): TGCACTTGCCTCCAGCCCGGGACCACCTCCTACAATGAGCAGTTCTTC. V gene TRBV20-1 combines with J gene TRBJ2-1; D possibly uses TRBD1 or TRBD2 (5 bases each). The germline V gene has CDR1 DFQATT and CDR2 SNEGSKA (reference sequence). The CDR3 has 16 amino acids.

This clonotype appeared a few times. This chain connects TRBV6-5 to TRBJ1-1, with a tentative D call TRBD1 (6 bases). This CDR3 contains 13 residues. Germline V gene sequence: CDR1 MNHEY, CDR2 SVGAGI. V lost 6 bases and J lost 7, with 15 bases in between. CDR3 region: CASSPGHPREAFF. CDR3 coding DNA: TGTGCCAGCAGCCCGGGACACCCCCGTGAAGCTTTCTTT.

This clonotype has a count of ten or more. The chain uses TRBV29-1 and TRBJ1-5; D not resolved. Germline assignment: CDR1 SQVTM and CDR2 ANQGSEA. Between the trimmed V and J ends, which lost 6 bases and 7 bases, there was a span of 13 bases. This CDR3 comprises 12 residues. CDR3 DNA: TGCAGCGTCGGGCCTCCGGACCAGCCCCAGCATTTT. Its translation: CSVGPPDQPQHF.